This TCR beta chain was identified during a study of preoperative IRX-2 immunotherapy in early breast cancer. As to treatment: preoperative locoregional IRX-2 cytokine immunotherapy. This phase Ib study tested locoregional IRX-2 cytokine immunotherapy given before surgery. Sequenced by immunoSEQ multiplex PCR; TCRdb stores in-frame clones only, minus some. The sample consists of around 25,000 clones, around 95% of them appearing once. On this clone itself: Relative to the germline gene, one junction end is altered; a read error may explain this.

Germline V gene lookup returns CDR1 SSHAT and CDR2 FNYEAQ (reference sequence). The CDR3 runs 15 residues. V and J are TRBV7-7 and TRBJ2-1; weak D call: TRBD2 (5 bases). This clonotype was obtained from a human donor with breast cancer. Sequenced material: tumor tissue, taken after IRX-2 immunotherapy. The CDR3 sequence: CASSLALEGSHEQFF. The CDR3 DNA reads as TGTGCTAGCAGCTTAGCTTTAGAGGGATCCCATGAGCAGTTCTTC.